The 3 T cell receptor beta chains listed next were all sequenced from one sample in a study of neoadjuvant anti-PD-1 for oral cavity cancer. Clones were sequenced by immunoSEQ multiplex PCR, and TCRdb holds only the in-frame ones, with some missing. The sample holds about 15,000 clones, 55% to 80% seen once. The sample in question was PBMCs, obtained before nivolumab (anti-PD-1) treatment. These receptors originate from a person between 35 and 79 years old with oral cavity squamous cell carcinoma.

This chain connects TRBV5-6 to TRBJ2-7; perhaps TRBD1 as D (7 bases). Per the germline V gene, CDR1 is SGHDT and CDR2 is YYEEEE. This CDR3 comprises 15 residues. The germline V and J ends were trimmed by 0 bases and 3 bases, with 13 bases remaining between them. CDR3 sequence: CASSLVGGGYYEQYF. In DNA form, the CDR3 reads TGTGCCAGCAGCTTGGTCGGAGGGGGCTACTACGAGCAGTACTTC.

The DNA for the CDR3 is TGTGCCAGCAGTTACTCAGGTGGTACTAATGAAAAACTGTTTTTT. Residues: CASSYSGGTNEKLFF. This chain uses TRBV6-5 with TRBJ1-4; D unresolved. This CDR3 has 15 amino acids. Trimming cost V 0 bases and J 2 bases, with 7 bases left between them. Germline CDR1 MNHEY, CDR2 SVGAGI.

The chain has TRBV5-1 and TRBJ2-1; TRBD2 agrees at 7 bases. The ends lost 1 base at V and 4 bases at J; junction bases unmatched: 5. CDR1 and CDR2 (germline): SGHRS, YFSETQ. This CDR3 is built from 15 residues. The CDR3 sequence is CASSLMSGAYNEQFF. As DNA, the CDR3 is TGCGCCAGCAGCTTGATGAGCGGGGCATACAATGAGCAGTTCTTC.